Below, 17 T cell receptor beta chains from the same sample are listed, as sequenced in a study of cytomegalovirus exposure and HLA in healthy donors (TCRdb year 2017). The protocol used for the library was the immunoSEQ multiplex PCR assay. A mixture of 60 forward primers for TCR Vbeta segments and 13 reverse primers for TCR Jbeta segments was used in the multiplex PCR. As stored in TCRdb, this immuneACCESS dataset retains in-frame rearrangements with V and J assigned. A fraction of the clones does not appear; measured against another copy, unresolved V genes explain less than half of the discrepancy, and the remainder lacks a known reason. This specimen's table enumerates approximately 110,000 clones. The ten largest clonotypes hold 2% to 2.5% of the sample. The sequenced sample was PBMCs. Every receptor here comes from a man aged 35-49 years in good health and CMV-seronegative.

The V gene is TRBV11-3, the J gene TRBJ2-3, with D possibly matching TRBD2 (6 bases). Trimming took off 5 bases at V and 6 bases at J, with 18 bases between the two ends. CDR1 SGHNT and CDR2 YENEEA come from the germline V gene. This CDR3 has 15 amino acids. The CDR3 DNA sequence: TGTGCCAGCAGCCGCAGGGAGGTCCCCCCTGATACGCAGTATTTT. It codes for CASSRREVPPDTQYF.

The chain is built from TRBV19 and TRBJ2-2; 12 bases are a match to TRBD2. Looked up from germline, CDR1 is LNHDA and CDR2 is SQIVND (reference sequence). J was trimmed by 3 bases and V by 6 bases; bases with no gene match: 5. The CDR3 consists of 16 residues. DNA of the CDR3: TGTGCCAGTAGCCCGAGGACTAGCGGGGACACCGGGGAGCTGTTTTTT. As protein: CASSPRTSGDTGELFF.

V usage is TRBV2 and J usage is TRBJ2-5; TRBD2 matches 11 bases. The CDR3 spans 14 residues. V was pared by 4 bases and J by 5 bases, with 3 bases of the junction left unmatched. From germline, CDR1 is SNHLY and CDR2 FYNNEI. The CDR3: CASSATSGVETQYF. The CDR3 coding sequence is TGTGCCAGCAGTGCGACTAGCGGGGTTGAGACCCAGTACTTC.

The gene calls are TRBV28 and TRBJ2-7; TRBD1 aligns across 8 bases. The CDR3 is 13 amino acids. The germline V gene has CDR1 MDHEN and CDR2 SYDVKM. The ends lost 6 bases at V and 3 bases at J; junction bases unmatched: 4. The DNA for the CDR3 is TGTGCCAGCAGATATGACAGGGGCTACGAGCAGTACTTC. Translation gives CASRYDRGYEQYF.

The chain uses TRBV11-2 and TRBJ2-4, with no clear D. CDR1 and CDR2 from the germline V gene are SGHAT and FQNNGV. The CDR3 sequence is 14 residues long. Between the trimmed V and J ends, which lost 4 bases and 0 bases, there was a span of 7 bases. The CDR3 region is CASSSLRAKNIQYF. For the CDR3, the DNA is TGTGCCAGCAGCTCCCTTAGAGCCAAAAACATTCAGTACTTC.

This chain connects TRBV7-3 to TRBJ2-3; 9 bases match TRBD2. Germline V gene lookup returns CDR1 SGHTA and CDR2 FQGTGA. The J segment lost 0 bases and the V segment lost 3 bases, leaving 4 bases of the junction unmatched. This CDR3 is built from 16 residues. CDR3 nucleotide sequence: TGTGCCAGCAGCTTGTATAGCGGGAGTAGCACAGATACGCAGTATTTT. This encodes CASSLYSGSSTDTQYF.

This CDR3 is CASSQDRGFGQPQHF. The CDR3 coding sequence is TGCGCCAGCAGCCAAGATCGGGGGTTCGGTCAGCCCCAGCATTTT. The chain links TRBV4-3 to TRBJ1-5; TRBD1 is a possible D gene (5 bases). Trimming pared 0 bases from V and 6 bases from J, leaving 12 bases between. Germline V gene sequence: CDR1 LGHNA, CDR2 YSLEER. The CDR3 is made up of 15 amino acids.

The chain recombines TRBV27 with TRBJ2-5, with 8 bases aligning to TRBD2. J gave up 2 bases and V 6 bases, and 20 bases lay outside the gene matches. The length of the CDR3 is 19 residues. In germline, CDR1 is MNHEY, CDR2 SMNVEV (reference sequence). CDR3 sequence reads: CASSRTGASGPKGQETQYF. The CDR3 coding sequence is TGTGCCAGCAGCCGAACTGGAGCTAGCGGGCCTAAGGGTCAAGAGACCCAGTACTTC.

The rearrangement joins TRBV30 to TRBJ1-3; the D gene is possibly TRBD1 (5 bases). V lost 3 bases to trimming and J lost 3 bases, with 9 bases between them. In germline, CDR1 is GTSNPN, CDR2 SVGIG (reference sequence). The CDR3 length is 13 residues. In nucleotides, the CDR3 is TGTGCCTGGAGAGGGGAAGTTGGAAACACCATATATTTT. Translating gives CAWRGEVGNTIYF.

This sequence joins TRBV7-3 and TRBJ2-1, with 11 bases that match TRBD2. CDR3 length: 15 amino acids. The germline CDR1 and CDR2 sequences are SGHTA and FQGTGA. V gave up 6 bases and J gave up 5 bases; unmatched junction bases: 6. The CDR3 is CASRRTSGGDNEQFF. CDR3 in DNA: TGTGCCAGCAGGAGAACTAGCGGGGGAGACAATGAGCAGTTCTTC.

V usage is TRBV18 and J usage is TRBJ2-5; D perhaps matches TRBD1 (6 bases). The J call is doubtful: the DNA matches TRBJ2-7 better. The CDR3 is 16 residues long. CDR1 and CDR2 from the germline V gene are KGHSH and LQKENI. As DNA, the CDR3 is TGTGCCAGCTCACCTGTAGCACAGGGCCTAACCTACGAGCAGTACTTC. Translated, it gives CASSPVAQGLTYEQYF.

This chain links TRBV7-9 with TRBJ2-3; D might be TRBD2 (6 bases). CDR1 is SEHNR, CDR2 FQNEAQ, per germline (reference sequence). The CDR3 length is 17 residues. V lost 5 bases and J lost 0, with 18 bases in between. CDR3 in DNA: TGTGCCAGCAGCCCGCGTACCGGCGGGAAGAGCACAGATACGCAGTATTTT. Its protein is CASSPRTGGKSTDTQYF. The full variable domain, rest sourced from reference TRBV7-9 and TRBJ2-3, is DTGVSQNPRHKITKRGQNVTFRCDPISEHNRLYWYRQTLGQGPEFLTYFQNEAQLEKSRLLSDRFSAERPKGSFSTLEIQRTEQGDSAMYLCASSPRTGGKSTDTQYFGPGTRLTVL.

The rearrangement joins TRBV6-5 to TRBJ1-4; perhaps TRBD1 as D (5 bases). The CDR3 covers 14 residues. Germline-derived CDR1 and CDR2 are MNHEY and SVGAGI. V gave up 5 bases and J gave up 8 bases, with 15 bases separating them. CDR3 sequence reads: CASSLSGGEEKLFF. DNA for the CDR3: TGTGCCAGCAGTCTTAGCGGGGGAGAAGAAAAACTGTTTTTT.

The V gene is TRBV21-1, the J gene TRBJ2-1; the D segment call TRBD1 is taken from the table without a DNA check. TRBV21-1 is a known pseudogene. The CDR3 extends over 19 amino acids. The CDR3 sequence is CASSKAGRGATSAPDEQFF. The DNA for the CDR3 is TGTGCCAGCAGCAAAGCGGGCAGGGGGGCGACCTCCGCCCCCGATGAGCAGTTCTTC.

The chain has TRBV28 and TRBJ2-7; 8 nucleotides line up with TRBD2. V shed 6 bases and J 7 bases; nucleotides not matched to a gene: 8. The CDR3 extends over 13 amino acids. CDR1 is MDHEN, CDR2 SYDVKM, per germline. This CDR3 reads CASRASGLLEQYF. The CDR3 DNA follows: TGTGCCAGCAGGGCTAGCGGGCTTCTGGAGCAGTACTTC. Full variable domain (missing parts from reference TRBV28 and TRBJ2-7): DVKVTQSSRYLVKRTGEKVFLECVQDMDHENMFWYRQDPGLGLRLIYFSYDVKMKEKGDIPEGYSVSREKKERFSLILESASTNQTSMYLCASRASGLLEQYFGPGTRLTVT.

The V call is TRBV2, the J call TRBJ2-2, with D possibly matching TRBD1 (5 bases). The CDR3 is 16 residues long. V lost 10 bases to trimming and J lost 0 bases, with 18 bases between them. Per germline, CDR1 SNHLY and CDR2 FYNNEI. The CDR3 spells CATSWGGAPNTGELFF. DNA for the CDR3: TGTGCCACTTCCTGGGGTGGGGCCCCGAACACCGGGGAGCTGTTTTTT.

The chain has TRBV5-8 and TRBJ2-3; 9 bases agree with TRBD2. The CDR3 sequence is 17 residues long. Trimming removed 0 bases from V and 3 bases from J; junction bases left unmatched: 8. Per germline, CDR1 SGHTS and CDR2 YDEGEE. The CDR3 sequence: CASSLGVSGRGTDTQYF. The CDR3 nucleotides read TGTGCCAGCAGCTTGGGTGTTAGCGGGAGAGGTACAGATACGCAGTATTTT.